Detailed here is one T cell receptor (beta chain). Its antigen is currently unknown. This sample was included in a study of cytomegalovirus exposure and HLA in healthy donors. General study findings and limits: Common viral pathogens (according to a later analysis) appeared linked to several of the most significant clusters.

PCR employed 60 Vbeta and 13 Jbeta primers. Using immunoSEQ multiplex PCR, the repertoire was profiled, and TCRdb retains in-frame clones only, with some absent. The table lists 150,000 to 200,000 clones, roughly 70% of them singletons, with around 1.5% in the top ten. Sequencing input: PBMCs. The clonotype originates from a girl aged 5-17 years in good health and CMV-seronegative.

As DNA, the CDR3 is TGTGCCATCAGTGAGCTGGGGGGGGTGGACCCGGGTGAGCAGTTCTTC. Translation gives CAISELGGVDPGEQFF. The chain couples TRBV10-3 to TRBJ2-1; 7 bases agree with TRBD2. J lost 9 bases, V lost 2 bases, and 13 bases had no gene match. This CDR3 contains 16 residues. Germline V gives CDR1 ENHRY, CDR2 SYGVKD.